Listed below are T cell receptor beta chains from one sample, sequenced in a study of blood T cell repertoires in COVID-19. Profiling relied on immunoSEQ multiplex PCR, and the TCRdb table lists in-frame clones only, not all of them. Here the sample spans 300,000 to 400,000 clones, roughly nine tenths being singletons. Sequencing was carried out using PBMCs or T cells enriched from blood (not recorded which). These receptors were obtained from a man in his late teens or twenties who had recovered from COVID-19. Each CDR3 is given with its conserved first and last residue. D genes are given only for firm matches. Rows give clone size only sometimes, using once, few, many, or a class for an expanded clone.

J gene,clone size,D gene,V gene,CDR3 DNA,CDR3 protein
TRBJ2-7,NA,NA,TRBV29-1,TGCAGCGCCCGGGGGGACAGGCCCCAGCAGTACTTC,CSARGDRPQQYF
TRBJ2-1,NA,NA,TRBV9,TGTGCCAGCAGCGTAGGGACAGCAAATGAGCAGTTCTTC,CASSVGTANEQFF
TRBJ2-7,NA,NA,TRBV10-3,TGTGCCATCAGTGTTAGGCCTCGAGGAGGCGAGCAGTACTTC,CAISVRPRGGEQYF
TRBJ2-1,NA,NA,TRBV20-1,TGCAGTGCTCACCCGGTCCATGAGCAGTTCTTC,CSAHPVHEQFF
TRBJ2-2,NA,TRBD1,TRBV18,TGTGCCAGCTCACCTCCAGGGACAGCGAACACCGGGGAGCTGTTTTTT,CASSPPGTANTGELFF
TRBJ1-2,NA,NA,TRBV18,TGTGCCAGCTCACCACGTACAGACCCAACCAACTATGGCTACACCTTC,CASSPRTDPTNYGYTF
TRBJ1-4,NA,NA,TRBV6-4,TGTGCCAGCAGTGACGGCGGGGATAATGAAAAACTGTTTTTT,CASSDGGDNEKLFF
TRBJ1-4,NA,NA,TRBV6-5,TGTGCCAGCAGTTCCGGGGGAGCCAAACTGTTTTTT,CASSSGGAKLFF
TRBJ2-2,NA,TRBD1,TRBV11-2,TGTGCCAGCAGTCCGGACAGGGGGAGGACCGGGGAGCTGTTTTTT,CASSPDRGRTGELFF
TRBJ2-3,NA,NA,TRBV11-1,TGTGCCAGCAGCTTAAACGGGGGCACAGATACGCAGTATTTT,CASSLNGGTDTQYF
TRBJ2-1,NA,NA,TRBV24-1,TGTGCCACCAGTGATCACCGACGGGGGACTGAGCAGTTCTTC,CATSDHRRGTEQFF
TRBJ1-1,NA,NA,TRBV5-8,TGTGCCAGCAGAACGGGACACACGATTAACACTGAAGCTTTCTTT,CASRTGHTINTEAFF
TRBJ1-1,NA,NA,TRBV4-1,TGCGCCAGCTACCAACCCGGGGGGGTGGCTGAAGCTTTCTTT,CASYQPGGVAEAFF
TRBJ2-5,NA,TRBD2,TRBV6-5,TGTGCCAGCAGTAAACAGAGCGGGGGGCAAGAGACCCAGTACTTC,CASSKQSGGQETQYF
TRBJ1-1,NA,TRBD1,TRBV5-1,TGCGCCAGCAGCTTGGGACAGGGGATGAACACTGAAGCTTTCTTT,CASSLGQGMNTEAFF
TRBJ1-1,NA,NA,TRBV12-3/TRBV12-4,TGTGCCAGCAGTCAGCGCGCTGAAGCTTTCTTT,CASSQRAEAFF
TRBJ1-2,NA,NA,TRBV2,TGTGCCAGCAGTGATATGACGGAGTATGGCTACACCTTC,CASSDMTEYGYTF
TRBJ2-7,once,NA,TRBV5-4,TGTGCCAGCAGCTTGAAACGGACAGCAGACTACGAGCAGTACTTC,CASSLKRTADYEQYF
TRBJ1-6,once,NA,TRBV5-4,TGTGCCAGCAGCCCGGGTGGGAGCTCCTATAATTCACCCCTCCACTTT,CASSPGGSSYNSPLHF
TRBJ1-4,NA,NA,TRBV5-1,TGCGCCAGCAGCTTGGTGCGGCGCGCAACTAATGAAAAACTGTTTTTT,CASSLVRRATNEKLFF
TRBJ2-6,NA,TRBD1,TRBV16,TGTGCCAGCAGCCGGGAACTCGGGACAGCACTTTTC,CASSRELGTALF
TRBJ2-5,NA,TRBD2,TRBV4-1,TGCGCCAGCAGCCTCCAACTAGCGGGGGGGGGAGAGACCCAGTACTTC,CASSLQLAGGGETQYF
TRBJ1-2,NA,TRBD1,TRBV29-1,TGCAGCACCCTCCCGGGACAGGGCTATGGCTACACCTTC,CSTLPGQGYGYTF
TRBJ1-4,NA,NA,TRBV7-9,TGTGCCAGCAGCTTATCAGACAGGAGGAATGAAAAACTGTTTTTT,CASSLSDRRNEKLFF
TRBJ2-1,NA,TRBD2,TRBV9,TGTGCCAGCAGGCCCCTAGCGGGAGGCTTACACAATGAGCAGTTCTTC,CASRPLAGGLHNEQFF
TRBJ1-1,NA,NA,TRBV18,TGTGCCAGCTCACCACAGTTAGGACAGCCGAACACTGAAGCTTTCTTT,CASSPQLGQPNTEAFF
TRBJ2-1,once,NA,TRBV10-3,TGTGCCATCAGTGAAAATCAGATAGCGCCAAATGAGCAGTTCTTC,CAISENQIAPNEQFF
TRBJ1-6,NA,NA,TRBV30,TGTGCCTGGAGTGTACAGGGCAACTCACCCCTCCACTTT,CAWSVQGNSPLHF
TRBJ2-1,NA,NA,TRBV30,TGTGCCTGGAGTGTTAACGGCAGGGAGCAGTTCTTC,CAWSVNGREQFF
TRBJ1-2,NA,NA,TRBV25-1,TGTGCCAGCAGTGAATATTTCGGCTATGGCTACACCTTC,CASSEYFGYGYTF
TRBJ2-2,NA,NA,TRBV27,TGTGCCAGCAGTCTTGGACAGAACACCGGGGAGCTGTTTTTT,CASSLGQNTGELFF
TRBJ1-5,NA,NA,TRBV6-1,TGTGCCAGCAGTGAATGGGGGCAGTGGAGCAATCAGCCCCAGCATTTT,CASSEWGQWSNQPQHF
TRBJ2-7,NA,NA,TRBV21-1,TGTGCCAGCAGCCGTTTTAGACAGGGGGCGGCCTACGAGCAGTACTTC,CASSRFRQGAAYEQYF
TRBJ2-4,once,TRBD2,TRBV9,TGTGCCAGCAGCGCGAGGGGGACTAGCTTAGGTAAAAACATTCAGTACTTC,CASSARGTSLGKNIQYF
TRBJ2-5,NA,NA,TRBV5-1,TGCGCCAGCAGCTTGGCTACGGAAGAGACCCAGTACTTC,CASSLATEETQYF
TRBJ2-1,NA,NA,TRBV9,TGTGCCAGCAGCGTAGAAGCGTTGAGCTCCTACAATGAGCAGTTCTTC,CASSVEALSSYNEQFF
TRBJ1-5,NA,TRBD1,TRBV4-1,TGCGCCAGCAGCCAAACAGGGGACAATCAGCCCCAGCATTTT,CASSQTGDNQPQHF
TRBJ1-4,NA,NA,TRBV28,TGTGCCAGCACGGGGGTAGGTGAAAAACTGTTTTTT,CASTGVGEKLFF
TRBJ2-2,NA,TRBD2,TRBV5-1,TGCGCCAGCAGCTTCTCTAGCGGGGACACCGGGGAGCTGTTTTTT,CASSFSSGDTGELFF
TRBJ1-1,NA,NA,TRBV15,TGTGCCACCAGCCTAGTGGGGGGCACTGAAGCTTTCTTT,CATSLVGGTEAFF
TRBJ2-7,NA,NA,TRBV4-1,TGCGCCAGCAGCCAAGTTCTGAGCCGCTACGAGCAGTACTTC,CASSQVLSRYEQYF
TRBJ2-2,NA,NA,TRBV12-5,TGTGCTAGTGGTTTGTTAATAGCGAACACCGGGGAGCTGTTTTTT,CASGLLIANTGELFF
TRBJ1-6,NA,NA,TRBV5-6,TGTGCCAGCAGCCTAAGTAATTCACCCCTCCACTTT,CASSLSNSPLHF
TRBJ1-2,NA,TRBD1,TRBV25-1,TGTGCCAGCAGTGCCCCCGGGACAGGGGGCTTTGGCTACACCTTC,CASSAPGTGGFGYTF
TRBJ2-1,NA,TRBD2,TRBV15,TGTGCCACCGGGACTAGCGTCTACAATGAGCAGTTCTTC,CATGTSVYNEQFF
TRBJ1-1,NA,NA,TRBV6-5,TGTGCCAGCAGTTACTCGAGACAGCTATGGAACACTGAAGCTTTCTTT,CASSYSRQLWNTEAFF
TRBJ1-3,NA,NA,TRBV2,TGTGCCAGCAGTGCAACCCGGTCCTCTGGAAACACCATATATTTT,CASSATRSSGNTIYF
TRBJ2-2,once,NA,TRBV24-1,TGTGCCACCAGTGGGACAACCAACACCGGGGAGCTGTTTTTT,CATSGTTNTGELFF
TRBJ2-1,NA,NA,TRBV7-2,TGTGCCAGCAGCTTACAGCCAGGCCCCTACAATGAGCAGTTCTTC,CASSLQPGPYNEQFF
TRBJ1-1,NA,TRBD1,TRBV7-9,TGTGCCAGCAGCCCACGGACAGGCCCGCTGGAGGCTGAAGCTTTCTTT,CASSPRTGPLEAEAFF
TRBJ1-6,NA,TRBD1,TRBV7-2,TGTGCCAGCAGCTCCGGGACAGTTTCAGGCCTCCACTTT,CASSSGTVSGLHF
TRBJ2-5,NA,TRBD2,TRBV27,TGTGCCAACCCGGGACTAGCGGGGGGCCCTACCCAGTACTTC,CANPGLAGGPTQYF
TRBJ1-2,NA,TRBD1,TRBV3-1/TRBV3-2,TGTGCCAGCAGCCAAGTTTTTTTAAGTCGACAGGGGGACTATGGCTACACCTTC,CASSQVFLSRQGDYGYTF